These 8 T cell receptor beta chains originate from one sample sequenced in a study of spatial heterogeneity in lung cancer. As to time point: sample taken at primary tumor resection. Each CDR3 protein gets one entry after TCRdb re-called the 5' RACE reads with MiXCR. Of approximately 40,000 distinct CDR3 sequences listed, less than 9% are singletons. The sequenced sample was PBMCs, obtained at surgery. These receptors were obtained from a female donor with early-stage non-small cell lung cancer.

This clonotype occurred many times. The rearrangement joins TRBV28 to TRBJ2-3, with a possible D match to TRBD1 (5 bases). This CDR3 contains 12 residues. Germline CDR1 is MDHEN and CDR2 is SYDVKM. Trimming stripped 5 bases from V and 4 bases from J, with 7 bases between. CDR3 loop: CASSQGSDTQYF. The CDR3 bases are TGTGCCAGCAGTCAGGGTTCAGATACGCAGTATTTT.

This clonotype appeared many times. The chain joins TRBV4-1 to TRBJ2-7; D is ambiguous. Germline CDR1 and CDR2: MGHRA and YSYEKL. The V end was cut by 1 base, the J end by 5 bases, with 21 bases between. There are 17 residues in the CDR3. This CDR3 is CASSQGMEHPAPHEQYF. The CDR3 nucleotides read TGCGCCAGCAGCCAAGGTATGGAACACCCCGCTCCCCACGAGCAGTACTTC.

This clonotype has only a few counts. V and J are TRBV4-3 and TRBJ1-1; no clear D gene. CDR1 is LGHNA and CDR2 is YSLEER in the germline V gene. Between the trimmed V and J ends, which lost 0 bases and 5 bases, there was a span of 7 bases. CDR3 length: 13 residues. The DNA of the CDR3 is TGCGCCAGCAGCCAAGACAGGCGGACTGAAGCTTTCTTT. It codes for CASSQDRRTEAFF.

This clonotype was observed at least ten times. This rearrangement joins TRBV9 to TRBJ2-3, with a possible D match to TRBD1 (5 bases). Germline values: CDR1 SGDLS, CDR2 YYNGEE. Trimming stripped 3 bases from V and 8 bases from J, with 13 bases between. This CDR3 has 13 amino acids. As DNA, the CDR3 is TGTGCCAGCAGCGAGACTTTTCAGGGTACGCAGTATTTT. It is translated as CASSETFQGTQYF. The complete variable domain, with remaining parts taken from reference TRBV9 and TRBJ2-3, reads DSGVTQTPKHLITATGQRVTLRCSPRSGDLSVYWYQQSLDQGLQFLIQYYNGEERAKGNILERFSAQQFPDLHSELNLSSLELGDSALYFCASSETFQGTQYFGPGTRLTVL.

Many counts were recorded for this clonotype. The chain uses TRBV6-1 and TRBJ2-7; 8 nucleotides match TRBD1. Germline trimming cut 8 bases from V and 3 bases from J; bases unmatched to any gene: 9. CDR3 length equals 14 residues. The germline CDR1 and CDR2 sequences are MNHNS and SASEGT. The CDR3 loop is CASYGTGRRYEQYF. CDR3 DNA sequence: TGTGCCAGCTACGGGACAGGCCGGCGCTACGAGCAGTACTTC.

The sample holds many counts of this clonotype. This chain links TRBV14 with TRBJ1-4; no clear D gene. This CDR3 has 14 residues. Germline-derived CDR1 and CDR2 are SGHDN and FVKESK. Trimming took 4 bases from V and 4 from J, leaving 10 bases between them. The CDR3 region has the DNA TGTGCCAGCAGCCTAAGGAGTTTTAATGAAAAACTGTTTTTT. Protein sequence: CASSLRSFNEKLFF.

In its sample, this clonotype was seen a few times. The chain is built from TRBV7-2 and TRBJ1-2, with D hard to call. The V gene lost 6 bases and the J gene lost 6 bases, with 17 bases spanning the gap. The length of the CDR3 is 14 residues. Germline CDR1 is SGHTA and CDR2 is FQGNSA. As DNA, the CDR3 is TGTGCCAGCAGGGATCCGGGTCTAGCAGATGGCTACACCTTC. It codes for CASRDPGLADGYTF.

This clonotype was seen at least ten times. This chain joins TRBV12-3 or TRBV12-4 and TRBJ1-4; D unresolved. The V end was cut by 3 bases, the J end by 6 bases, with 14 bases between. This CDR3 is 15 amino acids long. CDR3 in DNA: TGTGCCAGCAGTTTTACTACGGCCGGGGATGAAAAACTGTTTTTT. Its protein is CASSFTTAGDEKLFF.